What follows are 10 T cell receptor beta chains derived from one specimen sequenced in a study of cytomegalovirus exposure and HLA in healthy donors. 60 Vbeta and 13 Jbeta primers were used in PCR. Sequencing was performed with immunoSEQ multiplex PCR; in TCRdb, only in-frame clones are kept and a portion is missing. Here the sample spans some 150,000 clones, roughly 85% being singletons. The sequenced sample consisted of PBMCs. Receptor source: a woman in her forties or fifties in good health and CMV-seronegative.

The gene calls are TRBV15 and TRBJ2-3; 7 nucleotides align to TRBD1. The CDR3 has 15 residues. V lost 0 bases, J lost 8 bases, and 8 bases stayed unmatched. The germline V gene encodes CDR1 LNHNV and CDR2 YYDKDF (reference sequence). The CDR3, as DNA: TGTGCCACCAGCAGAGATATGGGGCAGGGGGTTACGCAGTATTTT. It yields the protein CATSRDMGQGVTQYF.

The chain uses TRBV27 and TRBJ1-2, with D unclear. The length of the CDR3 is 16 residues. Per germline, CDR1 MNHEY and CDR2 SMNVEV (reference sequence). Trimming removed 4 bases from V and 2 bases from J, with 17 bases in between. DNA for the CDR3: TGTGCCAGCAGTTCGACACGTCGACCGCGAAACTATGGCTACACCTTC. Protein product: CASSSTRRPRNYGYTF.

This rearrangement joins TRBV7-2 to TRBJ1-5; D ambiguous. Trimming took off 0 bases at V and 9 bases at J, with 15 bases between the two ends. The CDR3 has 15 residues. Germline-derived CDR1 and CDR2 are SGHTA and FQGNSA. The CDR3 sequence: CASSLAGELMLPQHF. In nucleotides, the CDR3 is TGTGCCAGCAGCTTAGCGGGAGAACTAATGCTGCCCCAGCATTTT.

The chain uses TRBV19 and TRBJ2-1; D remains ambiguous. The V and J ends lost 4 bases and 8 bases respectively, with 6 bases between them. Germline V lookup: CDR1 LNHDA, CDR2 SQIVND (reference sequence). The CDR3 contains 11 residues. This CDR3 is CASSKRYEQFF. The CDR3, as DNA: TGTGCCAGTAGTAAGCGCTATGAGCAGTTCTTC.

The rearrangement joins TRBV2 to TRBJ1-4, with D tentatively TRBD1 (5 bases). V lost 6 bases to trimming and J lost 5 bases, with 16 bases between them. Germline V lookup: CDR1 SNHLY, CDR2 FYNNEI. The CDR3 sequence is 15 residues long. The CDR3 nucleotides read TGTGCCAGCAGGCTCCGGGACTGGGTAAATGAAAAACTGTTTTTT. Its translation: CASRLRDWVNEKLFF.

This clone was seen once. This chain links TRBV7-2 with TRBJ1-6; D may be TRBD1 (6 bases). CDR3 length: 15 amino acids. The V end was cut by 5 bases, the J end by 9 bases, with 17 bases between. Germline CDR1 is SGHTA and CDR2 is FQGNSA. The CDR3 reads CASSHAGAWGSPLHF. CDR3 DNA sequence: TGTGCCAGCAGCCATGCAGGGGCTTGGGGTTCACCCCTCCACTTT.

This sequence joins TRBV14 and TRBJ2-7; D unresolved. The CDR3 runs to 16 residues. Germline V gives CDR1 SGHDN, CDR2 FVKESK. Trimming took off 7 bases at V and 2 bases at J, with 21 bases between the two ends. The CDR3 loop is CASKAGAANPPYEQYF. The CDR3 region has the DNA TGTGCCAGCAAGGCCGGCGCGGCGAATCCCCCCTACGAGCAGTACTTC.

The chain's CDR3 is CASRKNPWGGAEGYTF. The CDR3 DNA is TGTGCCAGCAGAAAAAATCCCTGGGGGGGCGCGGAGGGCTACACCTTC. The chain couples TRBV7-9 to TRBJ1-2; the D gene is possibly TRBD1 (6 bases). The CDR3 has 16 residues. Trimming stripped 6 bases from V and 8 bases from J, with 25 bases between. The germline V gene encodes CDR1 SEHNR and CDR2 FQNEAQ (reference sequence).

The genes are TRBV30 and TRBJ1-1, with 7 bases identical to TRBD1. V dropped 3 bases and J dropped 2; count of bases not matched to a gene: 6. CDR3 size: 14 residues. The V gene's germline CDR1 is GTSNPN and CDR2 SVGIG (reference sequence). CDR3 in amino acids: CAWSPGTANTEAFF. DNA of the CDR3: TGTGCCTGGAGCCCCGGGACAGCTAACACTGAAGCTTTCTTT.

The rearrangement uses TRBV7-8 and TRBJ1-3; 8 bases fit TRBD1. The germline V gene has CDR1 SGHVS and CDR2 FQNEAQ. This CDR3 is 16 amino acids long. V shed 5 bases, J shed 2 bases, and the junction held 8 bases outside the gene matches. CDR3 nucleotides: TGTGCCAGCAGCCTGGGACAGGAGGCCACTGGAAACACCATATATTTT. This gives the protein CASSLGQEATGNTIYF.